What follows is one T cell receptor beta chain and its context. The antigen it binds to is not known. Base qualities are not recorded, but no much larger clone differs from it by a single base. Other DNA sequences in this specimen translate into the identical CDR3. The record originates from a study of beta chain features in type 1 diabetes (dated by TCRdb to 2016 to 2019). With regard to the full study: No differences in mean age, gender distribution, total cell number or subset yield were found between patients and healthy donors. Regulatory and stem cell-like memory subsets were obtained from only 8 patients and about 8 healthy donors, while naive and central memory subsets were obtained from all 28 donors. A total of over 95,000,000 sorted cells were examined across all samples, and RNA yield correlated strongly with the number of cells per subset. In the study, TCRB repertoires of sorted circulating CD4+ T cell subsets from recently diagnosed type 1 diabetes patients were compared with those of matched healthy donors. Broader findings and caveats from the paper: Type 1 diabetes patients showed a moderate but significant shortening of TCRB CDR3 length in all four CD4+ subsets. Sequencing cDNA rather than genomic DNA could over-represent highly expressing activated cells, although activation and CD3 levels did not differ between groups. Naive, central memory and regulatory TCRB repertoires appeared to be more similar among patients than among healthy donors. Because the HLA sub-analyses included only small numbers of individuals, any influence of HLA type on TCRB rearrangement was left unresolved. Fewer insertions and more nucleotide deletions at VDJ recombination sites were observed in patients with type 1 diabetes, implying thymic rearrangement abnormalities. PCR might favor shorter templates, but patient and control samples were amplified and corrected together, so any skew would affect both groups equally.

The entire amount of isolated RNA was reverse transcribed using the High Capacity cDNA Reverse Transcription Kit, so the sequenced TCRB transcripts were expressed ones. Deep immunoSEQ sequencing was applied to naive, central memory and regulatory T cell samples, giving an average of about 3.4 million total reads per sample. After sorted cells were lysed in RLT buffer, RNA was extracted with DNase-treated RNeasy Micro or Mini kits, with the choice depending on cell number. Each cell subset was processed on its own to prevent cross-contamination, while patient and healthy donor samples were processed together. The immunoSEQ multiplex PCR was used to amplify TCRB sequences from cDNA, generating 87-bp fragments that spanned the CDR3 region. Sequencing of the amplicons was done on the Illumina HiSeq platform. On the study's bioinformatics: Synthetic template baselines were used to correct PCR bias computationally, reads within Hamming distance 2 were collapsed together, and singletons that could not be merged were discarded. Reads were aligned against IMGT to assign V, D and J genes, CDR3 length and insertions or deletions at six rearrangement sites. Within each subset, clonotype counts were normalized to sorted cell number, after which true diversity and Gini coefficients were computed with the tcR R package. The overlap coefficient, calculated on TCRB nucleotide sequences, was used to quantify repertoire sharing. Out-of-frame TCRB sequences from naive cells were analyzed as a proxy for the pre-selection repertoire. In its TCRdb copy, this immuneACCESS table keeps in-frame sequences only and misses some clones. Where compared with another copy, unresolved V genes explain less than half of these, and the others have no known cause. V and J calls plus clone size are reproduced from that table; the DNA served to infer D and trimming. The sample table holds under 500,000 clones, of which about 32% were seen once. About 0.06% of the sample is held by the ten biggest clonotypes.

From each donor, a single peripheral blood sample of 95 to 150 mL on average was drawn into heparinised tubes. A BD FACSAria II and a panel including CD45RO, CCR7, CD25, CD127, CD95 and CD27 were used to sort naive, central memory, regulatory and stem cell-like memory CD4+ T cells. A purity above 98% was achieved for all sorted populations. Right away, PBMCs were isolated by Lymphoprep density gradient centrifugation and were stained directly, with no culture step. Samples were stained and sorted in pairs, with one healthy donor and one patient per experiment, so that batch effects were minimized. This clonotype was obtained from a man aged 18 to 29 in good health. Sequenced sample: naive CD4+ T cells from blood. The intended sense of this specimen's cell subset or site label: true naive CD4+ T cells.

CDR3 protein: CASSSGLAGETQYF. The DNA sequence is given as TGTGCCAGCAGCTCGGGACTAGCGGGAGAGACCCAGTACTTC. The rearranged segments are TRBV9 and TRBJ2-5, and 12 junction bases match TRBD2. V ends up 4 bases short and J 4 bases short, with an unmatched junction base count of 2. The germline V gene encodes CDR1 SGDLS and CDR2 YYNGEE. There are 14 amino acids in the CDR3, from cysteine to phenylalanine inclusive. Here the CDR3 DNA is all that survives: 42 bases in frame from base 1.